This TCR beta chain was identified during a study of blood T cell repertoires in COVID-19 (dated by TCRdb to 2020 to 2022). Context from the whole study: Samples from collaborators originated in the United States, Italy and Spain and spanned both the acute and convalescent phases of COVID-19. The material from the prospective study consisted of cDNA or gDNA derived from T cells, B-cell-depleted T cells, or PBMCs. Deeply sampled blood TCRbeta repertoires from subjects exposed to, actively infected with, or recovered from COVID-19 were included in the dataset. The repertoires were released in a freely available public database intended as a resource for research on the immune response to SARS-CoV-2. Samples were obtained from the ongoing ImmuneRACE study (first 160 participants) and from 1,254 subjects provided by 6 global collaborators. The sample metadata nearly always contained a de-identified subject ID, COVID-19 status, age in years and sex. Where available, HLA class I and class II types were taken from metadata supplied by the sample provider and were not determined by assay-based typing.

For this clone: The specificity of this receptor is unknown. Base-call qualities are not available, and no considerably larger clone is one nucleotide away.

Whole blood was collected in K2EDTA tubes by collaborating institutions according to the institutions' own protocols. Collaborator samples were shipped for TCRbeta analysis as frozen whole blood, isolated PBMCs, or DNA extracted from either sample type. Trimming costs V 0 bases and J 9 bases, and their ends lie 17 bases apart. The CDR3 sequence holds 15 residues, the cysteine and phenylalanine included. Only the CDR3 region is kept as DNA, spanning 45 bases read in frame from base 1. CDR1 and CDR2, per the germline V gene, are SGDLS and YYNGEE. TCRbeta CDR3 regions were amplified from genomic DNA using the immunoSEQ Assay, a bias-controlled multiplex PCR. In the paper's pipeline: Within the assay, amplification of reference gene primers was used to estimate how many nucleated cells each sample contained. To quantify the absolute abundance of each unique TCRbeta CDR3 rearrangement, sequence reads were collapsed and filtered. Productive Simpson clonality was computed per sample as the square root of Simpson's diversity index over productive rearrangements. Here the immuneACCESS table is served through TCRdb, limited to in-frame sequences with V and J called. Missing clones are a known gap in these copies; in checked studies unresolved V genes cover under half, and the rest lacks a known reason. Clone size and the V and J calls come from that table; the DNA yielded D and trimming. Here the sample has fewer than 110,000 clones; roughly 90% occur a single time. Under 5.5% of the sample is held by the ten biggest clonotypes.

The paper as a whole reports these results and caveats: How much clinical and demographic metadata was included differed by source and by participant, and the metadata was provided uncurated.

Here the chain combines TRBV9 and TRBJ2-3; TRBD2 is possibly the D segment (5 matching bases). The clonotype originates from a man aged 35 to 55 with active or convalescent COVID-19. The sample comprised peripheral blood. The bases read TGTGCCAGCAGCGTAGGTGTGGAGGTGAAGTTCACGCAGTATTTT. Its translation reads: CASSVGVEVKFTQYF. With all but the CDR3 taken from the reference TRBV9 and TRBJ2-3 genes, the full variable domain is: DSGVTQTPKHLITATGQRVTLRCSPRSGDLSVYWYQQSLDQGLQFLIQYYNGEERAKGNILERFSAQQFPDLHSELNLSSLELGDSALYFCASSVGVEVKFTQYFGPGTRLTVL.